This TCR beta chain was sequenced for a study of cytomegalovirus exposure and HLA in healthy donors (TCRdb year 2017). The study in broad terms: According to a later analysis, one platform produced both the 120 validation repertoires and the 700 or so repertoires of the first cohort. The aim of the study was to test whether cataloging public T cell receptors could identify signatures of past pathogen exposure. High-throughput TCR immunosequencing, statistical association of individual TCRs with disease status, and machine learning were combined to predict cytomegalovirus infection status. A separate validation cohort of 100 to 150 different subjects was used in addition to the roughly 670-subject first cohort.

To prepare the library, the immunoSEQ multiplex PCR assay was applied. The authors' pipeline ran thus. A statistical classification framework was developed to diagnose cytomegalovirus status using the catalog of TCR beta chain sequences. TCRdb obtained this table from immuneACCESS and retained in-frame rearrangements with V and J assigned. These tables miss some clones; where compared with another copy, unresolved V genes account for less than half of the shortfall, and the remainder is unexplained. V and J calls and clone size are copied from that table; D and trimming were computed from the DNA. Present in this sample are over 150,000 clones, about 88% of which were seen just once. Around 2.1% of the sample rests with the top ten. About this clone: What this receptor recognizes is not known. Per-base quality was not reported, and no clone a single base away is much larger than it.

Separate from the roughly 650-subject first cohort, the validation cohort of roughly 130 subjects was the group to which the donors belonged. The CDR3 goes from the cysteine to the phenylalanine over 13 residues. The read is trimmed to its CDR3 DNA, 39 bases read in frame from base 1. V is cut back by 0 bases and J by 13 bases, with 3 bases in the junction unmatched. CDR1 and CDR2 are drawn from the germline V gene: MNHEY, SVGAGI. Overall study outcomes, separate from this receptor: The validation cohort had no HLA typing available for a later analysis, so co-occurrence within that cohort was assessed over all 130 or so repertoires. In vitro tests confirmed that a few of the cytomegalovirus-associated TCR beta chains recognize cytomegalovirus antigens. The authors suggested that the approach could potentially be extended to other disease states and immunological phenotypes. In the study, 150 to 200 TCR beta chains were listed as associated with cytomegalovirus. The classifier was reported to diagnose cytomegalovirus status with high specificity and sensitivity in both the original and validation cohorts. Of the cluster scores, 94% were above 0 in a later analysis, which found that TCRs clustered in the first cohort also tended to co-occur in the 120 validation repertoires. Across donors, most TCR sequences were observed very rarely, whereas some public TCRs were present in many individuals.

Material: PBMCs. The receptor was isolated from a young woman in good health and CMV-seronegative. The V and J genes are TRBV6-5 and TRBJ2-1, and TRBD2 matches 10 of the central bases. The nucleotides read TGTGCCAGCAGTTACTCTGGACTAGCGGACCAGTTCTTC. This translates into CASSYSGLADQFF.